Following are 2 T cell receptor beta chains from one sample sequenced in a study of blood T cell repertoires in COVID-19. The assay was immunoSEQ multiplex PCR, and TCRdb's table has in-frame clones only and misses some. The data contain some 210,000 clones, under 90% of them singletons. The sequenced sample was PBMCs or T cells enriched from blood (not recorded which). The receptors come from a woman in her forties or fifties with acute COVID-19.

The V gene is TRBV9, the J gene TRBJ2-3, with 8 bases aligning to TRBD2. With 4 bases clipped from V and 5 bases from J, the junction kept 6 bases outside the gene matches. In germline, CDR1 is SGDLS, CDR2 YYNGEE. CDR3 length: 14 amino acids. The DNA of the CDR3 is TGTGCCAGCAGCCCACGGGAGGGCTTAGATACGCAGTATTTT. Its translation: CASSPREGLDTQYF. The full variable domain, in which reference TRBV9 and TRBJ2-3 provide the parts outside the CDR3, is DSGVTQTPKHLITATGQRVTLRCSPRSGDLSVYWYQQSLDQGLQFLIQYYNGEERAKGNILERFSAQQFPDLHSELNLSSLELGDSALYFCASSPREGLDTQYFGPGTRLTVL.

Here the CDR3 DNA reads TGTGCCAGCAGTTCGGGACAGGAGACTACCAAAAACATTCAGTACTTC. It yields the protein CASSSGQETTKNIQYF. The chain is built from TRBV27 and TRBJ2-4; 8 bases line up with TRBD1. Germline lookup yields CDR1 MNHEY and CDR2 SMNVEV (reference sequence). J was trimmed by 2 bases and V by 4 bases; bases with no gene match: 7. CDR3 length: 16 amino acids.